The clone carrying this T cell receptor beta chain was seen once. Its target is not known. Data came from immunoSEQ multiplex PCR; TCRdb stores just in-frame clones and leaves some out. The repertoire holds approximately 300,000 clones, with 75% to 90% as singletons. Trimming took off 1 base at V and 2 bases at J, with 9 bases between the two ends. The CDR3 has 14 amino acids. CDR1 is SGHAT, CDR2 FQNNGV, per germline. This record belongs to a study of cytomegalovirus exposure and HLA in healthy donors. Study-wide background: The same platform was used for the 130 or so validation repertoires as for the approximately 630 first-cohort repertoires, as reported in a later analysis.

Regarding the study as a whole: Reported performance of the classifier showed diagnosis of cytomegalovirus status with high specificity and sensitivity. Clusters of TCRs from the first cohort tended to co-occur in the 120 or so validation repertoires (as a later analysis found).

The specimen sequenced was PBMCs. The chain uses TRBV11-2 and TRBJ2-7; D gene uncertain. This receptor was taken from a woman between 18 and 29 years old in good health and CMV-seronegative. The DNA of the CDR3 is TGTGCCAGCAGCTTAGGCCTAGTCGCCTACGAGCAGTACTTC. Its protein is CASSLGLVAYEQYF.